This T cell receptor beta chain was found in a study of early T cells in non-severe SARS-CoV-2 infection. V lost 7 bases and J lost 1, with 22 bases in between. The germline gives CDR1 MNHEY, CDR2 SVGEGT. The CDR3 loop spans 17 amino acids. MiXCR, run by TCRdb on the 5' RACE reads, gives a single entry per CDR3 protein. The sample contains over 25,000 distinct CDR3 sequences, about 6.7% of which appear only once. This clonotype was found many times. Sample: whole blood. The J gene is TRBJ2-5, the V gene TRBV6-2 or TRBV6-3; possible D gene TRBD2, 5 bases. The sequence was collected from an adult who was a healthcare worker with PCR-confirmed SARS-CoV-2 infection or an uninfected control (not recorded which). As DNA, the CDR3 is TGTGCCAGCACTAATGTGGCGGAGGAGGCCACCCAAGAGACCCAGTACTTC. This translates into CASTNVAEEATQETQYF.